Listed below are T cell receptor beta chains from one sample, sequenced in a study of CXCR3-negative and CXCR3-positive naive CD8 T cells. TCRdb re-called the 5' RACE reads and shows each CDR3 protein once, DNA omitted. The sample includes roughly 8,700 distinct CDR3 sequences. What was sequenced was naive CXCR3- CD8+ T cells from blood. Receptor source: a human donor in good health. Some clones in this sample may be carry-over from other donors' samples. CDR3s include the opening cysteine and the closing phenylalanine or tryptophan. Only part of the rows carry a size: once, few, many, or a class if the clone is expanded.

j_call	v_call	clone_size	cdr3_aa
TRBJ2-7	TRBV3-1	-	CASSLTGARLYEQYF
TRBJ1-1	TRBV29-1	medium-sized	CTALGGLNTEAFF
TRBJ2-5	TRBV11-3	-	CASIPRDSPTETQYF
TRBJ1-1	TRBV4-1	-	CASSQVTAIEAFF
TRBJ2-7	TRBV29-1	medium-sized	CSVVGSGTEQYF
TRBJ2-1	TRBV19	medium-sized	CASGQVSYNEQFF
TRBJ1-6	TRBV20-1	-	CSARDRESSYNSPLHF
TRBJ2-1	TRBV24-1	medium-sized	CATSAGGPYNEQFF
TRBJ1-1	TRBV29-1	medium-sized	CSVVGQGNTEAFF
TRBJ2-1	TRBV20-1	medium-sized	CSAAGLAGGPKSF
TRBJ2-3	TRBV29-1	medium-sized	CSVGGLAGGNTQYF
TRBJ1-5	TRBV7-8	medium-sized	CASSLEWNQPQHF
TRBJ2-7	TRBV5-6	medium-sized	CASSFWGGTYEQYF
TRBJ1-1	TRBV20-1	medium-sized	CSARDNQGPNTEAFF
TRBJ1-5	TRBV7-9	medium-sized	CASSLAGGTHQPQHF
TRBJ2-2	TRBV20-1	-	CSASANTGELFF
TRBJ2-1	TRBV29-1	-	CSVTFAGPYNEQFF
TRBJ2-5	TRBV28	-	CASSFLGEGLQETQYF
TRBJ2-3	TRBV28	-	CASSLSGLAGPDTQYF
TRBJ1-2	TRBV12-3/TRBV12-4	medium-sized	CASSSARGANYGYTF
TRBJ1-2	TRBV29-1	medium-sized	CSVEDRQGPYGYTF
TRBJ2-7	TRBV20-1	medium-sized	CSAGGGTGYEQYF
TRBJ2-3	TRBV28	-	CASSLTLGGDTQYF
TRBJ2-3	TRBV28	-	CASSLKPSTDTQYF
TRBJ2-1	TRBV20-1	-	CSAFREGVYNEQFF
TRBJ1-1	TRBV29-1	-	CSDTGFGTEAFF
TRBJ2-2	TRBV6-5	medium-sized	CASRWLETPNTGELFF
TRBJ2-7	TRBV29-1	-	CSVKGALAVGDEQHF
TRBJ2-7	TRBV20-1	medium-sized	CSARDLGQSYEQYF
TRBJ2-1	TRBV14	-	CASSLGAGSYNEQFF
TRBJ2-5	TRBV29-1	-	CSVPRTGGETQYF
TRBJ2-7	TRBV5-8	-	CASSFPSEGSYEQYF
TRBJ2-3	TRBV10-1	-	CASSKASGTSDTQYF